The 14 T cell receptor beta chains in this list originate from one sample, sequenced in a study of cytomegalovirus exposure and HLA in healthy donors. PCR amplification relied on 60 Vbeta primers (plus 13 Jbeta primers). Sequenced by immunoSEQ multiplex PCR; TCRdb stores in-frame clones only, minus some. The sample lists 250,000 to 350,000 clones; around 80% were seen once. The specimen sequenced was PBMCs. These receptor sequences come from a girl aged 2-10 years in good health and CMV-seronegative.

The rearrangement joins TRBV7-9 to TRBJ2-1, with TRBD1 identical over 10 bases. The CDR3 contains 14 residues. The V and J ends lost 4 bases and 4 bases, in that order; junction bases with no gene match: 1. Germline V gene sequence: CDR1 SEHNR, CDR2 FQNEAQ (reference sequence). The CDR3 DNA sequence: TGTGCCAGCAGCTCGGGACAGGGGTACAATGAGCAGTTCTTC. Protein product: CASSSGQGYNEQFF. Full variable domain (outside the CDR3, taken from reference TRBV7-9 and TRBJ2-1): DTGVSQNPRHKITKRGQNVTFRCDPISEHNRLYWYRQTLGQGPEFLTYFQNEAQLEKSRLLSDRFSAERPKGSFSTLEIQRTEQGDSAMYLCASSSGQGYNEQFFGPGTRLTVL.

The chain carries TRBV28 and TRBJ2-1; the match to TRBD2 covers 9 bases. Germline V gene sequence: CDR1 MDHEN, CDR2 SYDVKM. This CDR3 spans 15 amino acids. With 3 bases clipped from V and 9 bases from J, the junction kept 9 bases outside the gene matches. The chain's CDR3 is CASSLFAGGQSEQFF. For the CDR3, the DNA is TGTGCCAGCAGTTTGTTTGCGGGGGGGCAAAGTGAGCAGTTCTTC.

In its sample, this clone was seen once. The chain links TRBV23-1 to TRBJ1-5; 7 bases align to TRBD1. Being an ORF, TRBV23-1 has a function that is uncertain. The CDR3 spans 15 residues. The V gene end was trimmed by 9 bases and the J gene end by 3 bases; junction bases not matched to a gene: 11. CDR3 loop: CARWDSREPNQPQHF. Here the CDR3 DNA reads TGCGCCAGATGGGACAGTAGGGAGCCCAATCAGCCCCAGCATTTT.

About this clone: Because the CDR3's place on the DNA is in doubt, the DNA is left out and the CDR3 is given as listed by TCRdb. The CDR3 region is CASTTWGQGSTWHF. V and J are TRBV27 and TRBJ1-5; the tabulated D call, TRBD1, remains unverified against the DNA. Germline V gives CDR1 MNHEY, CDR2 SMNVEV (reference sequence). The CDR3 spans 14 residues, counting both ends.

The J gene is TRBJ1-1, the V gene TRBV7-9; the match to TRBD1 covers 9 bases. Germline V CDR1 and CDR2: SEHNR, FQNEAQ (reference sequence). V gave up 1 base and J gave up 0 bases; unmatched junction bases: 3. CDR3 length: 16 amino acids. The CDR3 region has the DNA TGTGCCAGCAGCTTAGGGGGACAGGGCTTGAACACTGAAGCTTTCTTT. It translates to CASSLGGQGLNTEAFF.

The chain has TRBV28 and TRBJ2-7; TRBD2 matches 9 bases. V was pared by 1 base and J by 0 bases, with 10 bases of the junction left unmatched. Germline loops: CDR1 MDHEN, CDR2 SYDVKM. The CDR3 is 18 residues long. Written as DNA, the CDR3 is TGTGCCAGCAGTTTATCACTAGCGGGTGAACCCAGCTCCTACGAGCAGTACTTC. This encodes CASSLSLAGEPSSYEQYF.

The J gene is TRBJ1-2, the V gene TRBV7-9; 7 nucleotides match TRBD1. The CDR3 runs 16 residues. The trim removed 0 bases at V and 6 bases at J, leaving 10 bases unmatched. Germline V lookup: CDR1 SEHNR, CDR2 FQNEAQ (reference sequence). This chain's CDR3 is CASSLAYSDRVDGYTF. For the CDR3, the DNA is TGTGCCAGCAGCTTAGCTTACTCCGACAGGGTAGATGGCTACACCTTC.

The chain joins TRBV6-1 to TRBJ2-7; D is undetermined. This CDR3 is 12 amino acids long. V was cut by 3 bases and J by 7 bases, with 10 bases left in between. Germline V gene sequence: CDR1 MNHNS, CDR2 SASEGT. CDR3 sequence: CASSELYSEQYF. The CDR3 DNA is TGTGCCAGCAGTGAGCTCTACAGTGAGCAGTACTTC.

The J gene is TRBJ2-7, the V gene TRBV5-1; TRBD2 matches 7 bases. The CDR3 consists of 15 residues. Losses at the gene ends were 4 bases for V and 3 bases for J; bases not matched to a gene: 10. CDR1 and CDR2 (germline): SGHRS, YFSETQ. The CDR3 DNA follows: TGCGCCAGCAGCAGGCCGGGACTAACTTTCTACGAGCAGTACTTC. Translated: CASSRPGLTFYEQYF.

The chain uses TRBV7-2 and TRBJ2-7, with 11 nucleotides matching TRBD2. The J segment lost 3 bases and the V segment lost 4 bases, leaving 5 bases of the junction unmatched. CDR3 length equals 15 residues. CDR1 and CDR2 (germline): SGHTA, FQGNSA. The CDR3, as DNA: TGTGCCAGCAGCTCTTATCTAGCGGGGGGCTACGAGCAGTACTTC. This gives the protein CASSSYLAGGYEQYF.

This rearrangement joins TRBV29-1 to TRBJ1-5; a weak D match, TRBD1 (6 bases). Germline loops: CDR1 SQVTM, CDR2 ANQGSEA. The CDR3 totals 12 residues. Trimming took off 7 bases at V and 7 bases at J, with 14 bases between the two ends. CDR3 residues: CSAADRNQPQHF. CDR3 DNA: TGCAGCGCAGCCGACAGGAACCAGCCCCAGCATTTT.

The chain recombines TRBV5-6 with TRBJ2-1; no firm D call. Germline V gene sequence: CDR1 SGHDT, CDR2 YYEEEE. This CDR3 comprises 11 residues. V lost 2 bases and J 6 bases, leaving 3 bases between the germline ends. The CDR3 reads CASSFSNEQFF. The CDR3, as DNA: TGTGCCAGCAGCTTCAGCAATGAGCAGTTCTTC.

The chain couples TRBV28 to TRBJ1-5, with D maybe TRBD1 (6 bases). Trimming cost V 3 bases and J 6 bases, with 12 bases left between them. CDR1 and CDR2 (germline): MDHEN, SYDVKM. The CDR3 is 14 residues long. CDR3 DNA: TGTGCCAGCAGTTTGACACAGGGTTCTCAGCCCCAGCATTTT. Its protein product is CASSLTQGSQPQHF.

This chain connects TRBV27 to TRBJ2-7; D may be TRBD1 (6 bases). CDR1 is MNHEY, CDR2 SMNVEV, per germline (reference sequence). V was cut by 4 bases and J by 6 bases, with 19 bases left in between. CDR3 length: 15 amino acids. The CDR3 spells CASSWSRDIRFEQYF. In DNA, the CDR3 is TGTGCCAGCAGTTGGAGCCGGGACATTAGATTCGAGCAGTACTTC.